This T cell receptor beta chain was identified during a study of T cell changes during pregnancy in multiple sclerosis (dated by TCRdb to between 2019 and 2020). Background for the entire study: The study looked at changes in the T cell repertoire across pregnancy in women with multiple sclerosis.

Reading from cysteine to phenylalanine, the CDR3 counts 14 amino acids. Only the CDR3 portion is preserved as DNA: 42 bases, with reading frame beginning at the first base. The germline V gene encodes CDR1 SGHRS and CDR2 YFSETQ. Trimming costs V 4 bases and J 5 bases, and their ends lie 12 bases apart. Library creation used the immunoSEQ multiplex PCR assay. TCRdb holds this immuneACCESS table with in-frame rearrangements only. Some clones are missing; in checked studies, unresolved V genes explain under half, and the rest has no known cause. The sample contains around 50,000 clones, around 87% of them found a single time. The ten largest clones capture about 5% of the sample. This clone has just one count. Its antigen specificity is not known. Nothing much larger sits one base from this clone, and base qualities are not available.

Sequencing was performed on peripheral blood from another person, used as feeder cells. The chain joins TRBV5-1 to TRBJ1-4; confidence is insufficient to name the D gene. The source of this sequence is a human donor whose cells served as feeder cells for cultures in a pregnancy study. CDR3 sequence: CASSLVGLNEKLFF. The DNA is TGCGCCAGCAGCCTGGTCGGACTGAATGAAAAACTGTTTTTT.